This entry is about one TCR beta chain. The data stem from a study of cytomegalovirus exposure and HLA in healthy donors. The PCR had 60 Vbeta and 13 Jbeta primers. Clones were read by immunoSEQ multiplex PCR, and TCRdb kept only the in-frame ones, dropping some. In the table there are 150,000 to 200,000 clones, about 81% of which are singletons. Trimming removed 4 bases at V and 2 bases at J, with 8 bases between. Per germline, CDR1 SGHRS and CDR2 YFSETQ. The CDR3 runs to 13 residues. The receptor comes from a woman in her 30s in good health and CMV-seronegative. The sequenced sample was PBMCs. The chain couples TRBV5-1 to TRBJ2-3; the D gene is possibly TRBD2 (6 bases). The CDR3 bases are TGCGCCAGCAGCCCGGGGGACACAGATACGCAGTATTTT. It translates to CASSPGDTDTQYF.